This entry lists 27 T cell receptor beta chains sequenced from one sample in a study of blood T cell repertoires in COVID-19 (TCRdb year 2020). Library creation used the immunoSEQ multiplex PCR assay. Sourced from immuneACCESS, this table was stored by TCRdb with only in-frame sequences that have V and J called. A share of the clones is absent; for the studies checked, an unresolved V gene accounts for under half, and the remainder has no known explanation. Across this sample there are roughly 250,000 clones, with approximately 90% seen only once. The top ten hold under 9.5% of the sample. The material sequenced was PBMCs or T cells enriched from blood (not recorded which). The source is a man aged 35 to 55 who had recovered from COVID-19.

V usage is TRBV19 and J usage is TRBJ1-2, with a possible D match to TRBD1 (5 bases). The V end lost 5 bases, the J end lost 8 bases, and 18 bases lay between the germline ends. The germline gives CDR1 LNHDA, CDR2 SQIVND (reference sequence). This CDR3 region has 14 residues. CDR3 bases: TGTGCCAGTAGTCCTTTTCTTCGATCAGGGGGCTACACCTTC. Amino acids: CASSPFLRSGGYTF. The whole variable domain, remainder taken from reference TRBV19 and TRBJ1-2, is DGGITQSPKYLFRKEGQNVTLSCEQNLNHDAMYWYRQDPGQGLRLIYYSQIVNDFQKGDIAEGYSVSREKKESFPLTVTSAQKNPTAFYLCASSPFLRSGGYTFGSGTRLTVV.

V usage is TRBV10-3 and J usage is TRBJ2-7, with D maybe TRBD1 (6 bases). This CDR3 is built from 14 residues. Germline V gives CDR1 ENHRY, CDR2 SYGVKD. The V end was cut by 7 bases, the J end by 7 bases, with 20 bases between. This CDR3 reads CAITRGDTPGEQYF. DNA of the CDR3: TGTGCCATCACCCGTGGGGACACCCCGGGGGAGCAGTACTTC.

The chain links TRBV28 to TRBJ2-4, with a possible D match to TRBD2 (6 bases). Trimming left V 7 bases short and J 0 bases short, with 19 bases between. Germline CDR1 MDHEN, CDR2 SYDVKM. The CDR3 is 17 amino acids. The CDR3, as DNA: TGTGCCAGCATCCCCGGGGGTGAGGGATTAGCCAAAAACATTCAGTACTTC. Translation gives CASIPGGEGLAKNIQYF. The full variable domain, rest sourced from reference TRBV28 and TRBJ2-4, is DVKVTQSSRYLVKRTGEKVFLECVQDMDHENMFWYRQDPGLGLRLIYFSYDVKMKEKGDIPEGYSVSREKKERFSLILESASTNQTSMYLCASIPGGEGLAKNIQYFGAGTRLSVL.

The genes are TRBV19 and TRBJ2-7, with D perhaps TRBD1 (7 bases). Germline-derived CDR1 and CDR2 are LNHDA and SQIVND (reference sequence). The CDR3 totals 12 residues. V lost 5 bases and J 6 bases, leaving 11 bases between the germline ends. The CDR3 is CASSARGVEQYF. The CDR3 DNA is TGTGCCAGTAGTGCCAGGGGGGTCGAGCAGTACTTC.

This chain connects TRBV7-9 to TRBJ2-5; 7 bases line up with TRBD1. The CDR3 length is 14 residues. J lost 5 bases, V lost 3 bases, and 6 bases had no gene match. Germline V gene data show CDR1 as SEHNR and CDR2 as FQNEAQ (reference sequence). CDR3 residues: CASSLRGRFETQYF. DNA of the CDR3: TGTGCCAGCAGCTTGAGGGGGCGCTTTGAGACCCAGTACTTC.

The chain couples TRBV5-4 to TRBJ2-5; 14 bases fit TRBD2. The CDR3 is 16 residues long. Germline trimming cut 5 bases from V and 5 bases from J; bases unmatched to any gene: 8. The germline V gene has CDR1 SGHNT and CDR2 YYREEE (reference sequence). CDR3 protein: CASSYGTSGSVETQYF. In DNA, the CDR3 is TGTGCCAGCAGTTATGGGACTAGCGGGAGTGTGGAGACCCAGTACTTC.

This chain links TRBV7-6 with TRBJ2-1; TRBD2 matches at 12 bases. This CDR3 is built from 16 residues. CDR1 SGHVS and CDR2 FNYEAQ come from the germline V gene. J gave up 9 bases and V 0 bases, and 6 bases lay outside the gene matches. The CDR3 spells CASSLAASGRAGEQFF. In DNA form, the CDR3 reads TGTGCCAGCAGCTTAGCGGCTAGCGGGAGGGCGGGTGAGCAGTTCTTC.

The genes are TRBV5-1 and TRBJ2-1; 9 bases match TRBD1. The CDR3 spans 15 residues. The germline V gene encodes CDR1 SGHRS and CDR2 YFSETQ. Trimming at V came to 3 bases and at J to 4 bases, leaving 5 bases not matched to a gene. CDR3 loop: CASSSGQGIYNEQFF. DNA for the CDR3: TGCGCCAGCAGCTCCGGACAGGGGATATACAATGAGCAGTTCTTC.

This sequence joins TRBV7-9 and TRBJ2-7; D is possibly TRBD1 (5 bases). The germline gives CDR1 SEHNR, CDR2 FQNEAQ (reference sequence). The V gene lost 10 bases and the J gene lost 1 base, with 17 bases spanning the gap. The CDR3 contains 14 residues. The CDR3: CATRGQGESYEQYF. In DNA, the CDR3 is TGTGCCACCCGCGGTCAGGGTGAATCCTACGAGCAGTACTTC.

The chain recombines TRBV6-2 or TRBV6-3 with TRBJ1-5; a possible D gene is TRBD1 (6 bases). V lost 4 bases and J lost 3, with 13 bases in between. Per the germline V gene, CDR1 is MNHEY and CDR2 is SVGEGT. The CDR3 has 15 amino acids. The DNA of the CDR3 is TGTGCCAGCAGTTCAAACAGGGAATCCAATCAGCCCCAGCATTTT. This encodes CASSSNRESNQPQHF.

The CDR3 loop is CASSLPGQGRYEQYF. CDR3 nucleotides: TGCGCCAGCAGCCTACCGGGACAGGGACGCTACGAGCAGTACTTC. The chain joins TRBV4-1 to TRBJ2-7; 9 bases match TRBD1. The CDR3 sequence is 15 residues long. The germline V gene encodes CDR1 MGHRA and CDR2 YSYEKL. V lost 4 bases and J lost 3; bases outside the gene matches: 7.

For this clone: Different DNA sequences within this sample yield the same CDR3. The CDR3, as DNA: TGTGCCAGCAGCTTAGCGCGGGATGAGCAGTTCTTC. Its protein product is CASSLARDEQFF. The V and J genes are TRBV7-9 and TRBJ2-1; possible D gene TRBD2, 5 bases. The germline V gene encodes CDR1 SEHNR and CDR2 FQNEAQ (reference sequence). The CDR3 has 12 amino acids. V gave up 0 bases and J gave up 8 bases, with 5 bases separating them.

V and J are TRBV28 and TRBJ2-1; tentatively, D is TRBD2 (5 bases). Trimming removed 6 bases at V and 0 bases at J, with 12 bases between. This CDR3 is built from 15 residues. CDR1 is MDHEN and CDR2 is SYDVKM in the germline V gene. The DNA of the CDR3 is TGTGCCAGCAGCGAGAGGGCAGACTCCTACAATGAGCAGTTCTTC. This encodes CASSERADSYNEQFF. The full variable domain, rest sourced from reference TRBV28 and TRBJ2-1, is DVKVTQSSRYLVKRTGEKVFLECVQDMDHENMFWYRQDPGLGLRLIYFSYDVKMKEKGDIPEGYSVSREKKERFSLILESASTNQTSMYLCASSERADSYNEQFFGPGTRLTVL.

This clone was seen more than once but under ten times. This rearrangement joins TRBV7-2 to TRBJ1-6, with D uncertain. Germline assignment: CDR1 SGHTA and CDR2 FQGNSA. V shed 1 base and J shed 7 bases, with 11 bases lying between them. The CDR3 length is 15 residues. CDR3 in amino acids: CASSLDGFANSPLHF. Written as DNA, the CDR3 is TGTGCCAGCAGCTTAGACGGGTTTGCAAATTCACCCCTCCACTTT.

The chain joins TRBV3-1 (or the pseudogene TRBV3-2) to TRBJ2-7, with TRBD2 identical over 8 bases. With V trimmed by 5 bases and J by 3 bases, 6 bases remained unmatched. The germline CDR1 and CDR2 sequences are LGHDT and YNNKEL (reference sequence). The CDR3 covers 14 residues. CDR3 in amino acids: CASSATSGNYEQYF. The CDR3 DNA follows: TGTGCCAGCAGCGCCACTAGCGGCAACTACGAGCAGTACTTC.

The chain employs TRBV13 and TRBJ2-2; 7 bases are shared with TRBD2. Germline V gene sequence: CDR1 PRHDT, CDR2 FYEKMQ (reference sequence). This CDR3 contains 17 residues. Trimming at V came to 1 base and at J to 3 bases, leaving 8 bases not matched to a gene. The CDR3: CASSLVGRLGYTGELFF. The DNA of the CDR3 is TGTGCCAGCAGCTTAGTCGGGAGGTTGGGATACACCGGGGAGCTGTTTTTT. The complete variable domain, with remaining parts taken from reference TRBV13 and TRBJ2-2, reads AAGVIQSPRHLIKEKRETATLKCYPIPRHDTVYWYQQGPGQDPQFLISFYEKMQSDKGSIPDRFSAQQFSDYHSELNMSSLELGDSALYFCASSLVGRLGYTGELFFGEGSRLTVL.

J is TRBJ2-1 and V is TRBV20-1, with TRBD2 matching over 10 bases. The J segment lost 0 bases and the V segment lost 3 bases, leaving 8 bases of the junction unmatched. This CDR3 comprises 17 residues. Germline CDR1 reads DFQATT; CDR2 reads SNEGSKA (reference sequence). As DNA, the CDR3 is TGCAGTGCTAGTGCACTAGCGGGGCTGAGCTCCTACAATGAGCAGTTCTTC. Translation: CSASALAGLSSYNEQFF.

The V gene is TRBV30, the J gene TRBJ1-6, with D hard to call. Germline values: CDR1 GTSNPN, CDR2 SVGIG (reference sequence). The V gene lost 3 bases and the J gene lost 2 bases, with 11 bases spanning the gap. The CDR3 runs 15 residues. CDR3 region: CAWSRGITYNSPLHF. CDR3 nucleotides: TGTGCCTGGAGCCGAGGGATCACCTATAATTCACCCCTCCACTTT.

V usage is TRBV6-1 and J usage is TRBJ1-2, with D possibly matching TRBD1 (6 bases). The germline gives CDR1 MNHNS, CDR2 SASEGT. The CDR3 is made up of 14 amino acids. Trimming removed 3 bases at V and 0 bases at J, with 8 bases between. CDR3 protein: CASSETGANYGYTF. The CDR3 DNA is TGTGCCAGCAGTGAGACAGGAGCTAACTATGGCTACACCTTC.

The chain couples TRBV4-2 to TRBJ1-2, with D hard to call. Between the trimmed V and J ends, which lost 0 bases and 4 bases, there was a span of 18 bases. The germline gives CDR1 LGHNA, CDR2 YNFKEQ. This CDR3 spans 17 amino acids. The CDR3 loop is CASSQDGSGNSGYGYTF. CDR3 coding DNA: TGTGCCAGCAGCCAAGACGGGTCGGGGAACAGCGGCTATGGCTACACCTTC.

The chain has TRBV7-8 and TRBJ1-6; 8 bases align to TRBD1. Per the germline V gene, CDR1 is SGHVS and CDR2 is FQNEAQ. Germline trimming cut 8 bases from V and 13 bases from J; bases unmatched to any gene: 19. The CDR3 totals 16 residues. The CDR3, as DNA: TGTGCCAGCCGCCGAGGGACAGGTGGTATTTCATTTCCCCTCCACTTT. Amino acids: CASRRGTGGISFPLHF.

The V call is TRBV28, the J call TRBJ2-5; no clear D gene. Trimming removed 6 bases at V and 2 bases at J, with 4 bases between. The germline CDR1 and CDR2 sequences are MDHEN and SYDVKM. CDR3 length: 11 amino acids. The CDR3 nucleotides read TGTGCCAGCAGGCTACAAGAGACCCAGTACTTC. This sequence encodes CASRLQETQYF.

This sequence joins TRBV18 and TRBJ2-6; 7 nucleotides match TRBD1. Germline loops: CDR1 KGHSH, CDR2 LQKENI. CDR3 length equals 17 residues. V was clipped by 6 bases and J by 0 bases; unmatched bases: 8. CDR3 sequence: CASSRQGVNSGANVLTF. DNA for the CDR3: TGTGCCAGCTCGCGACAGGGTGTCAACTCTGGGGCCAACGTCCTGACTTTC.

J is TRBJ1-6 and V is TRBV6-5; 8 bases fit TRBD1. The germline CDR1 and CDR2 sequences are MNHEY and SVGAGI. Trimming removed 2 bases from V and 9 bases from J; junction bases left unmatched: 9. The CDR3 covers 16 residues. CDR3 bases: TGTGCCAGCAGTTACCCCCCGACAGGGGCAGGTTCACCCCTCCACTTT. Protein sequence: CASSYPPTGAGSPLHF.

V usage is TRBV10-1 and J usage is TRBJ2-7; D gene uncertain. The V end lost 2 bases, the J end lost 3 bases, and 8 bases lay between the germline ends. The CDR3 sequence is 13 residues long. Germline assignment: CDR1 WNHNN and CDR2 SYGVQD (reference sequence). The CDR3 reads CASSEGHLYEQYF. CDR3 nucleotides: TGCGCCAGCAGTGAGGGGCACCTCTACGAGCAGTACTTC.

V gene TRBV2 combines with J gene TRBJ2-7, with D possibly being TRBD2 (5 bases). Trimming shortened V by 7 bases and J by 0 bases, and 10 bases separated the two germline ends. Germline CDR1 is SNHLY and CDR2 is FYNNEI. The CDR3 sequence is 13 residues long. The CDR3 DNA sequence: TGTGCCAGCAATGTAGGGAGCTCCTACGAGCAGTACTTC. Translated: CASNVGSSYEQYF. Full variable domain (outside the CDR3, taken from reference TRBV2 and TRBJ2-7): EPEVTQTPSHQVTQMGQEVILRCVPISNHLYFYWYRQILGQKVEFLVSFYNNEISEKSEIFDDQFSVERPDGSNFTLKIRSTKLEDSAMYFCASNVGSSYEQYFGPGTRLTVT.

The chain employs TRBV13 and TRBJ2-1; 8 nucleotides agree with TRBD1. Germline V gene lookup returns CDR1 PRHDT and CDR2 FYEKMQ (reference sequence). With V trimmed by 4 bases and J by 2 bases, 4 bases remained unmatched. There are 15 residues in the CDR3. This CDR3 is CASSWGQEAYNEQFF. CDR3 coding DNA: TGTGCCAGCAGCTGGGGACAGGAGGCCTACAATGAGCAGTTCTTC.